This T cell receptor (beta chain) was sequenced during a study of early T cells in non-severe SARS-CoV-2 infection. One entry per CDR3 protein results from TCRdb running MiXCR on the 5' RACE reads. The table has 70,000 to 95,000 distinct CDR3 sequences, roughly 9.6% seen once; the top ten hold around 4.6%. Ten or more counts support this clonotype. The sequencing sample was made of whole blood. The clonotype was recovered from an adult who was a healthcare worker with PCR-confirmed SARS-CoV-2 infection or an uninfected control (not recorded which).

The CDR3 protein is CASSLTGGPYNEQFF. As DNA, the CDR3 is TGTGCCAGCAGTCTGACAGGGGGCCCCTACAATGAGCAGTTCTTC. The V call is TRBV6-2 or TRBV6-3, the J call TRBJ2-1; TRBD1 aligns across 10 bases. CDR3 length: 15 residues. V was clipped by 5 bases and J by 2 bases; unmatched bases: 3. CDR1 is MNHEY and CDR2 is SVGEGT in the germline V gene.